Each of the 26 T cell receptor beta chains below was sequenced from the same sample in a study of control samples from healthy donors and cancer patients. Profiled with immunoSEQ multiplex PCR; TCRdb holds only in-frame clones, not every one. The data hold roughly 73,000 clones, with over 75% observed a single time. The material sequenced was blood. The receptor source for this set is a man between 50 and 59 years old in good health.

The V and J genes are TRBV27 and TRBJ1-1; D is unclear. With 0 bases removed from V and 1 base from J, the gap between germline ends came to 3 bases. The CDR3 is 13 amino acids. Germline V gives CDR1 MNHEY, CDR2 SMNVEV (reference sequence). CDR3 protein: CASSLSWNTEAFF. DNA for the CDR3: TGTGCCAGCAGTTTATCGTGGAACACTGAAGCTTTCTTT.

Only a few counts were recorded for this clone. The chain has TRBV9 and TRBJ1-6; 9 bases match TRBD1. The germline CDR1 and CDR2 sequences are SGDLS and YYNGEE. With V trimmed by 0 bases and J by 7 bases, 5 bases remained unmatched. This CDR3 contains 16 residues. The CDR3 spells CASSVDPDRGNSPLHF. CDR3 DNA: TGTGCCAGCAGCGTAGATCCCGACAGGGGGAATTCACCCCTCCACTTT.

The V call is TRBV30, the J call TRBJ1-1; D remains ambiguous. The V gene lost 2 bases and the J gene lost 5 bases, with 12 bases spanning the gap. CDR1 and CDR2 (germline): GTSNPN, SVGIG (reference sequence). The CDR3 sequence is 13 residues long. The CDR3 coding sequence is TGTGCCTGGAGTAAAGGAGGAAGAACTGAAGCTTTCTTT. This sequence encodes CAWSKGGRTEAFF.

The chain recombines TRBV9 with TRBJ1-3; no clear D. Germline V gene data show CDR1 as SGDLS and CDR2 as YYNGEE. The CDR3 has 14 residues. The V end lost 3 bases, the J end lost 0 bases, and 7 bases lay between the germline ends. The chain's CDR3 is CASSAASSGNTIYF. DNA for the CDR3: TGTGCCAGCAGCGCCGCAAGCTCTGGAAACACCATATATTTT.

V usage is TRBV5-1 and J usage is TRBJ1-1; a weak D match, TRBD1 (6 bases). The CDR3 has 15 amino acids. Germline assignment: CDR1 SGHRS and CDR2 YFSETQ. The V gene lost 0 bases and the J gene lost 7 bases, with 16 bases spanning the gap. CDR3 residues: CASSLEGGSWSEAFF. The CDR3 nucleotides are TGCGCCAGCAGCTTGGAAGGGGGTTCATGGAGTGAAGCTTTCTTT. Complete variable domain (other parts from reference TRBV5-1 and TRBJ1-1): KAGVTQTPRYLIKTRGQQVTLSCSPISGHRSVSWYQQTPGQGLQFLFEYFSETQRNKGNFPGRFSGRQFSNSRSEMNVSTLELGDSALYLCASSLEGGSWSEAFFGQGTRLTVV.

This clone was counted once. This chain joins TRBV7-8 and TRBJ1-1; 8 bases are shared with TRBD1. Germline lookup yields CDR1 SGHVS and CDR2 FQNEAQ. Trimming at V came to 2 bases and at J to 1 base, leaving 6 bases not matched to a gene. The CDR3 contains 16 residues. CDR3 DNA sequence: TGTGCCAGCAGCTTATTGGCAGGGGGCTGGAACACTGAAGCTTTCTTT. This translates into CASSLLAGGWNTEAFF.

This clone was seen a handful of times. J is TRBJ2-7 and V is TRBV2, with 10 bases lining up with TRBD2. The CDR3 covers 15 residues. The V gene's germline CDR1 is SNHLY and CDR2 FYNNEI. Trimming at V came to 7 bases and at J to 0 bases, leaving 6 bases not matched to a gene. The CDR3 loop is CASKTAGGSSYEQYF. In DNA form, the CDR3 reads TGTGCCAGCAAAACAGCGGGAGGGAGCTCCTACGAGCAGTACTTC.

The V gene is TRBV11-3, the J gene TRBJ2-2; TRBD1 aligns across 7 bases. CDR1 and CDR2 (germline): SGHNT, YENEEA. The CDR3 has 15 residues. The J segment lost 6 bases and the V segment lost 6 bases, leaving 10 bases of the junction unmatched. CDR3 loop: CASSIFAGGSGELFF. The CDR3 DNA reads as TGTGCCAGCAGTATCTTTGCAGGGGGTTCCGGGGAGCTGTTTTTT.

The chain has TRBV5-1 and TRBJ1-2, with D perhaps matching TRBD1 (6 bases). Germline assignment: CDR1 SGHRS and CDR2 YFSETQ. The V end was cut by 2 bases, the J end by 1 base, with 18 bases between. The CDR3 has 17 residues. In DNA, the CDR3 is TGCGCCAGCAGCTTTTTACTTGGACAGCTAGTTAACTATGGCTACACCTTC. Translated: CASSFLLGQLVNYGYTF.

The chain links TRBV27 to TRBJ2-7, with D unclear. V shed 5 bases and J shed 7 bases, with 9 bases lying between them. Per germline, CDR1 MNHEY and CDR2 SMNVEV (reference sequence). The CDR3 runs to 11 residues. The CDR3 protein is CASSGRGEQYF. Written as DNA, the CDR3 is TGTGCCAGCAGTGGACGAGGTGAGCAGTACTTC.

The chain employs TRBV7-9 and TRBJ1-2; possibly TRBD1 for D (6 bases). The CDR3 runs 15 residues. The V end lost 5 bases, the J end lost 3 bases, and 16 bases lay between the germline ends. CDR1 and CDR2 from the germline V gene are SEHNR and FQNEAQ (reference sequence). This chain's CDR3 is CASSPSLTGDYGYTF. The CDR3 DNA reads TGTGCCAGCAGCCCCTCACTGACAGGTGACTATGGCTACACCTTC.

This clone was counted only a few times. V and J are TRBV13 and TRBJ2-7; 12 nucleotides match TRBD2. The CDR3 has 14 amino acids. Germline V gene lookup returns CDR1 PRHDT and CDR2 FYEKMQ (reference sequence). Trimming at V came to 6 bases and at J to 2 bases, leaving 2 bases not matched to a gene. The CDR3 sequence: CASRTSGSTYEQYF. The CDR3, as DNA: TGTGCCAGCAGGACTAGCGGGAGCACCTACGAGCAGTACTTC.

This rearrangement joins TRBV25-1 to TRBJ1-1; weak D call: TRBD1 (5 bases). This CDR3 has 13 amino acids. Trimming stripped 5 bases from V and 1 base from J, with 8 bases between. Germline assignment: CDR1 MGHDK and CDR2 SYGVNS. The DNA for the CDR3 is TGTGCCAGCAGTATGCAGGGGAACACTGAAGCTTTCTTT. Its protein product is CASSMQGNTEAFF.

The chain carries TRBV7-2 and TRBJ2-5; no clear D gene. Germline V lookup: CDR1 SGHTA, CDR2 FQGNSA. V was pared by 5 bases and J by 5 bases, with 18 bases between. This CDR3 comprises 15 residues. This CDR3 reads CASSPNSGVRETQYF. The DNA for the CDR3 is TGTGCCAGCAGCCCCAACAGTGGGGTCCGGGAGACCCAGTACTTC. Together with reference TRBV7-2 and TRBJ2-5, the CDR3 gives the full variable domain: GAGVSQSPSNKVTEKGKDVELRCDPISGHTALYWYRQSLGQGLEFLIYFQGNSAPDKSGLPSDRFSAERTGGSVSTLTIQRTQQEDSAVYLCASSPNSGVRETQYFGPGTRLLVL.

The CDR3: CASRDTLGQNYGYTF. The CDR3 bases are TGTGCCAGCAGGGATACCTTAGGACAGAACTATGGCTACACCTTC. This chain links TRBV7-2 with TRBJ1-2; possibly TRBD1 for D (6 bases). Trimming removed 6 bases at V and 2 bases at J, with 16 bases between. This CDR3 contains 15 residues. Germline values: CDR1 SGHTA, CDR2 FQGNSA.

This chain uses TRBV24-1 with TRBJ2-2; the match to TRBD2 covers 8 bases. This CDR3 region has 16 residues. Trimming at V came to 4 bases and at J to 3 bases, leaving 6 bases not matched to a gene. The germline V gene encodes CDR1 KGHDR and CDR2 SFDVKD. The CDR3 nucleotides read TGTGCCACCAGTGACCCGGGAGGGCCGTACACCGGGGAGCTGTTTTTT. Amino acids: CATSDPGGPYTGELFF.

The rearrangement links TRBV12-3 or TRBV12-4 to TRBJ1-4, with D unresolved. Trimming cost V 4 bases and J 8 bases, with 11 bases left between them. CDR3 length equals 13 residues. As DNA, the CDR3 is TGTGCCAGCAGTTCTGGGGATGTAGAAAAACTGTTTTTT. Translated, it gives CASSSGDVEKLFF.

The chain carries TRBV4-3 and TRBJ1-1, with D uncertain. This CDR3 spans 13 amino acids. CDR1 and CDR2 from the germline V gene are LGHNA and YSLEER. V dropped 3 bases and J dropped 1 base, with 6 bases sitting between them. DNA of the CDR3: TGCGCCAGCAGCCAGACTGGGAACACTGAAGCTTTCTTT. Amino acid sequence: CASSQTGNTEAFF.

The chain has TRBV3-1 (or the pseudogene TRBV3-2) and TRBJ1-4; D is ambiguous. Germline values: CDR1 LGHDT, CDR2 YNNKEL (reference sequence). The CDR3 runs 15 residues. The V and J ends lost 4 bases and 2 bases respectively, with 11 bases between them. CDR3 amino acids: CASSPLAPTNEKLFF. CDR3 coding DNA: TGTGCCAGCAGCCCCCTTGCCCCCACTAATGAAAAACTGTTTTTT.

The chain links TRBV6-5 to TRBJ2-7; TRBD2 matches 8 bases. V was clipped by 10 bases and J by 9 bases; unmatched bases: 20. The germline V gene encodes CDR1 MNHEY and CDR2 SVGAGI. CDR3 length: 15 amino acids. The CDR3: CATSSGGLPAGAQYF. For the CDR3, the DNA is TGTGCCACCTCATCGGGGGGGCTCCCGGCCGGGGCGCAGTACTTC.

The genes are TRBV5-4 and TRBJ2-7; TRBD2 matches at 13 bases. V lost 3 bases to trimming and J lost 5 bases; unmatched junction nucleotides: 2. The CDR3 totals 14 residues. Germline values: CDR1 SGHNT, CDR2 YYREEE (reference sequence). This CDR3 is CASSSGLAGDEQYF. The CDR3 bases are TGTGCCAGCAGCTCCGGACTAGCGGGAGACGAGCAGTACTTC.

The chain has TRBV7-2 and TRBJ2-7; either TRBD1 or TRBD2 may supply D (5 bases each). Germline values: CDR1 SGHTA, CDR2 FQGNSA. Between the trimmed V and J ends, which lost 6 bases and 4 bases, there was a span of 19 bases. This CDR3 region has 15 residues. CDR3 in DNA: TGTGCCAGCAGGACCGGGACGGACCCGGAATACGAGCAGTACTTC. This gives the protein CASRTGTDPEYEQYF.

The V call is TRBV3-1 (or the pseudogene TRBV3-2), the J call TRBJ2-7; D gene ambiguous. The CDR3 has 13 residues. CDR1 is LGHDT and CDR2 is YNNKEL in the germline V gene (reference sequence). The V gene lost 3 bases and the J gene lost 1 base, with 7 bases spanning the gap. The CDR3 protein is CASSQPGSYEQYF. CDR3 nucleotides: TGTGCCAGCAGCCAGCCTGGATCCTACGAGCAGTACTTC.

The rearrangement joins TRBV18 to TRBJ2-3, with a possible D match to TRBD2 (6 bases). The V gene's germline CDR1 is KGHSH and CDR2 LQKENI. Trimming took 6 bases from V and 10 from J, leaving 50 bases between them. The CDR3 has 24 residues. Written as DNA, the CDR3 is TGTGCCAGCTCTAAATCGGGACTCTGGGCCTCCCCTTACGTCGATGTTTTCGTTTGGACTGCGCAGTATTTT. This sequence encodes CASSKSGLWASPYVDVFVWTAQYF.

The rearrangement joins TRBV5-1 to TRBJ2-1; D uncertain. V was trimmed by 1 base and J by 8 bases, leaving 7 bases between them. CDR1 is SGHRS, CDR2 YFSETQ, per germline. The CDR3 is 12 residues long. This chain's CDR3 is CASSLQGDEQFF. As DNA, the CDR3 is TGCGCCAGCAGCTTGCAAGGTGATGAGCAGTTCTTC.

The chain is built from TRBV27 and TRBJ2-7; D is perhaps TRBD2 (5 bases). CDR3 size: 16 residues. Germline CDR1 reads MNHEY; CDR2 reads SMNVEV (reference sequence). Trimming stripped 1 base from V and 0 bases from J, with 13 bases between. CDR3 loop: CASSLYSDSTSYEQYF. The CDR3 region has the DNA TGTGCCAGCAGTTTATACTCGGACTCCACCTCCTACGAGCAGTACTTC.